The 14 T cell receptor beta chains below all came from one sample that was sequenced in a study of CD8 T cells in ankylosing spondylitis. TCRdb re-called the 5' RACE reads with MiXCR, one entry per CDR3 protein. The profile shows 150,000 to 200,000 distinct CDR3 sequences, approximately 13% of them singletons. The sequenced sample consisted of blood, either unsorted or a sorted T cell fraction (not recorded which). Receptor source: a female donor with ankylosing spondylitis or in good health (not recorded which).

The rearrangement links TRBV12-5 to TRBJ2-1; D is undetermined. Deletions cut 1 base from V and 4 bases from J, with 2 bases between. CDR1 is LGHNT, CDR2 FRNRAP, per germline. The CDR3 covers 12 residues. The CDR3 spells CASGLAYNEQFF. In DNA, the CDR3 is TGTGCTAGTGGTTTGGCTTACAATGAGCAGTTCTTC.

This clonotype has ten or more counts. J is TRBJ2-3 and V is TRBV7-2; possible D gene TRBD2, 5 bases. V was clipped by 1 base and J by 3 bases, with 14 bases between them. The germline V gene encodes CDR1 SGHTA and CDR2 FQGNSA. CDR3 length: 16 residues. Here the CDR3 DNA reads TGTGCCAGCAGCTTAGAGCCGGGATTTAGGACAGATACGCAGTATTTT. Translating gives CASSLEPGFRTDTQYF.

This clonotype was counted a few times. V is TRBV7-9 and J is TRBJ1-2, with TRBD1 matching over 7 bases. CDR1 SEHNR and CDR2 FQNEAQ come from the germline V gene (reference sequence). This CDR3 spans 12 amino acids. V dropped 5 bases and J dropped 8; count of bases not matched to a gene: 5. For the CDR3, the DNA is TGTGCCAGCAGCGACCGGGACAGCGGCTACACCTTC. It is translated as CASSDRDSGYTF.

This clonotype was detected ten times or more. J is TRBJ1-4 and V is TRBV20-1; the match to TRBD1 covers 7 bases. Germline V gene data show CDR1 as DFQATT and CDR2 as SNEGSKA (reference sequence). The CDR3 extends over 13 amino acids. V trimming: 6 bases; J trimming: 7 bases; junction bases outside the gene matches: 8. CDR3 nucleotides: TGCAGTGCAACGACAGGGTTCGGTGAAAAACTGTTTTTT. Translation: CSATTGFGEKLFF.

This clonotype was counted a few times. The CDR3 region has the DNA TGTGCCAGCAGTGTACTGACAGGGGGCGGCTACACCTTC. It specifies CASSVLTGGGYTF. V gene TRBV25-1 combines with J gene TRBJ1-2; 10 bases align to TRBD1. The CDR3 covers 13 residues. CDR1 MGHDK and CDR2 SYGVNS come from the germline V gene. The V and J ends lost 4 bases and 8 bases, in that order; junction bases with no gene match: 4.

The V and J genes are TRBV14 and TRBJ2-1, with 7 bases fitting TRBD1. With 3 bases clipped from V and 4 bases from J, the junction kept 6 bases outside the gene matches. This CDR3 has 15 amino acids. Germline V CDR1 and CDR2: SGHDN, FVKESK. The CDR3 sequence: CASSHSGTAYNEQFF. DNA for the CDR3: TGTGCCAGCAGCCACTCCGGGACAGCGTACAATGAGCAGTTCTTC.

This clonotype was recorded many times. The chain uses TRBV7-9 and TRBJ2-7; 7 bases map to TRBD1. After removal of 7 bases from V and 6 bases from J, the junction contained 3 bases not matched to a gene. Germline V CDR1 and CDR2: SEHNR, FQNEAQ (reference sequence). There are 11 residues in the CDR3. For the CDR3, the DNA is TGTGCCAGCACCACAGGGGCCGAGCAGTACTTC. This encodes CASTTGAEQYF.

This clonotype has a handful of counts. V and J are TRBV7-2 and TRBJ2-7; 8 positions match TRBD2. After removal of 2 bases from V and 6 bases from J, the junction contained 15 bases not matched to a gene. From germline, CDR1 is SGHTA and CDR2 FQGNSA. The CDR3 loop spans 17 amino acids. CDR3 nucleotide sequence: TGTGCCAGCAGCTTATTAGCTAGCGGGCCCGGGGTGGGCGAGCAGTACTTC. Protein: CASSLLASGPGVGEQYF.

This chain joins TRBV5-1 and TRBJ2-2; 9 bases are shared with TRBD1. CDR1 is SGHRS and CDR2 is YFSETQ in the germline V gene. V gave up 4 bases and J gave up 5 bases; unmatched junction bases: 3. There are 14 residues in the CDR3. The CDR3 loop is CASSRTGDTGELFF. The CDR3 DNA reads TGCGCCAGCAGCCGGACAGGGGATACCGGGGAGCTGTTTTTT.

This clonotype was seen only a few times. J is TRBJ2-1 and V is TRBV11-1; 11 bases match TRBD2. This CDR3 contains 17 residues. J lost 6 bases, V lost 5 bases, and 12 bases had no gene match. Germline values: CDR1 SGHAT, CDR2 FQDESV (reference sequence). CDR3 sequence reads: CASSRRRRTSGGNEQFF. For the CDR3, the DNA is TGTGCCAGCAGCCGGAGGCGCCGAACTAGCGGGGGCAATGAGCAGTTCTTC.

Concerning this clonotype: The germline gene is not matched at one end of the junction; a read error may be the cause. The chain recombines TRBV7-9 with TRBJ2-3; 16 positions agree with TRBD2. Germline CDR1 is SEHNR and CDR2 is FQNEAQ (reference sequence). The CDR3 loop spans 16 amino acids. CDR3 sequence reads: CANSSGLAGGIDTQYF. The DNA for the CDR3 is TGTGCCAACAGCTCGGGACTAGCGGGAGGGATAGATACGCAGTATTTT. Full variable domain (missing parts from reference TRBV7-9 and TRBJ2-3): DTGVSQNPRHKITKRGQNVTFRCDPISEHNRLYWYRQTLGQGPEFLTYFQNEAQLEKSRLLSDRFSAERPKGSFSTLEIQRTEQGDSAMYLCANSSGLAGGIDTQYFGPGTRLTVL.

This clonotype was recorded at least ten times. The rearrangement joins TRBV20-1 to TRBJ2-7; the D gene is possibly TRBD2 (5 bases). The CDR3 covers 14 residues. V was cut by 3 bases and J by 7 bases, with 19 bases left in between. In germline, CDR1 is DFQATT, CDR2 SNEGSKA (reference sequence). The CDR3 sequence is CSASRLRVPLEQYF. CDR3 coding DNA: TGCAGTGCTAGTAGGTTGCGGGTCCCCTTAGAGCAGTACTTC.

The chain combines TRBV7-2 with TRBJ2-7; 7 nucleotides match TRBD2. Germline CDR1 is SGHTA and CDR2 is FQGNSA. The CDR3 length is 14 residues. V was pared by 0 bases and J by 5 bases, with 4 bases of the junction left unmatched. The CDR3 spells CASSLASGQNEQYF. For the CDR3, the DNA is TGTGCCAGCAGCTTAGCTAGCGGGCAGAACGAGCAGTACTTC.

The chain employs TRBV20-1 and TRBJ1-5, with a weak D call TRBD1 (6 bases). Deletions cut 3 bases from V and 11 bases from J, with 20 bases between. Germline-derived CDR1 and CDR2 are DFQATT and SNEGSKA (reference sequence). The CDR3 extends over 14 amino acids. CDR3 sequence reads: CSASGGQGTGAQHF. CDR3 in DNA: TGCAGTGCTAGTGGGGGTCAGGGGACTGGGGCCCAGCATTTT.